This T cell receptor beta chain derives from a study of T cell responses to AZD1222 COVID-19 vaccine. Using immunoSEQ multiplex PCR, the repertoire was profiled, and TCRdb retains in-frame clones only, with some absent. The data hold approximately 150,000 clones, with approximately 90% observed a single time. Study-wide points: As reported, nearly half of all spike-specific TCRs target variant regions that are unmutated.

Trimming pared 4 bases from V and 9 bases from J, leaving 13 bases between. Germline V gives CDR1 SGHTA, CDR2 FQGNSA. The CDR3 extends over 13 amino acids. As to this clone: What it recognizes is unknown.

The sample was peripheral blood, taken 28 days after the second dose of the MenACWY control vaccine. The chain combines TRBV7-2 with TRBJ2-1; D remains unclear. This clonotype originated in an adult who received the MenACWY meningococcal vaccine as a control. CDR3 loop: CASSSDDGGEQFF. The DNA of the CDR3 is TGTGCCAGCAGCTCCGATGATGGTGGTGAGCAGTTCTTC.